This TCR beta chain was sequenced in a study of blood T cell repertoires in COVID-19. About the research overall: The United States, Italy and Spain supplied acute and convalescent COVID-19 samples. The cDNA or gDNA used as material had been derived from T cells, B-cell-depleted T cells, or PBMCs.

As originally analysed: By means of reference gene primer amplification, nucleated cell counts were estimated. The repertoire was sequenced with immunoSEQ multiplex PCR; TCRdb's copy has only in-frame clones and lacks some. D and trimming come from the DNA, and the V and J calls and clone size come from that table. The data contain about 170,000 clones, about 87% of them singletons. Seattle participants joined during active infection and were tracked over time. This clone was seen a single time. Germline CDR1 and CDR2: MNHEY and SVGAGI. This CDR3 has 16 residues. V lost 2 bases, J lost 8 bases, and 13 bases stayed unmatched.

This clonotype was sampled from a man aged 55 to 69 with COVID-19, enrolled during active disease. Material: peripheral blood. The chain combines TRBV6-5 with TRBJ2-5, with 8 nucleotides matching TRBD1. The CDR3 reads CASSYPPGGPQGTQYF. In nucleotides, the CDR3 is TGTGCCAGCAGTTACCCACCAGGGGGCCCTCAAGGAACCCAGTACTTC.